This TCR beta chain was sequenced for a study of blood T cell repertoires in COVID-19. Across the whole study: Acute-phase and convalescent COVID-19 samples originated in the United States, Italy and Spain. The analysed material was cDNA or gDNA that came from T cells, B-cell-depleted T cells, or PBMCs.

This CDR3 is built from 15 residues. V lost 2 bases and J 1 base, leaving 11 bases between the germline ends. The V gene's germline CDR1 is MNHEY and CDR2 SMNVEV (reference sequence). As handled by the study authors: Reference gene primers were amplified, and this amplification served to estimate nucleated cell counts. TCRdb keeps only in-frame clones here, not all; method: immunoSEQ multiplex PCR. V and J calls and clone size are those listed in that table; D and trimming were worked out from the DNA. This table has about 64,000 clones, around 86% appearing once. The TCR comes from a man aged 35 to 55 with acute or convalescent COVID-19. Sequencing was carried out using peripheral blood. The V gene is TRBV27, the J gene TRBJ1-1; D remains ambiguous. The CDR3 DNA follows: TGTGCCAGCAGTTTAAGGACCGCGGGGAACACTGAAGCTTTCTTT. This sequence encodes CASSLRTAGNTEAFF.